The present T cell receptor beta chain was sequenced within a study of cytotoxic CD8 clonotypes in ibrutinib-treated CLL. The study, taken as a whole, reports: While tracking circulating CD8+ T-cell counts, baseline clonality exceeded that of age-matched healthy donors. Before falling back toward baseline at progression, clonality had risen at the time of ibrutinib response. Public clonotypes, found uncommonly, either contracted or stayed stable on treatment.

Germline CDR1 SGHVS, CDR2 FQNEAQ. With 3 bases clipped from V and 6 bases from J, the junction kept 7 bases outside the gene matches. The CDR3 consists of 15 residues. Note on this clone: As yet, its antigen is unknown.

With sequencing, the targeted depth ranged from 1 in 200,000 to 1 in 1 million T cells. Assay used: immunoSEQ multiplex PCR; TCRdb lists only in-frame clones, some missing. The sample gives 150,000 or so clones, 77% of which show up once; under 35% is in the top ten. The sequencing used PBMCs, collected after 12 months of ibrutinib treatment. The receptor was derived from a human donor with chronic lymphocytic leukemia. V usage is TRBV7-8 and J usage is TRBJ2-1, with 8 nucleotides matching TRBD2. This CDR3 reads CASSLGGRSGNEQFF. The CDR3 DNA sequence: TGTGCCAGCAGCTTGGGCGGGAGGAGTGGCAATGAGCAGTTCTTC.